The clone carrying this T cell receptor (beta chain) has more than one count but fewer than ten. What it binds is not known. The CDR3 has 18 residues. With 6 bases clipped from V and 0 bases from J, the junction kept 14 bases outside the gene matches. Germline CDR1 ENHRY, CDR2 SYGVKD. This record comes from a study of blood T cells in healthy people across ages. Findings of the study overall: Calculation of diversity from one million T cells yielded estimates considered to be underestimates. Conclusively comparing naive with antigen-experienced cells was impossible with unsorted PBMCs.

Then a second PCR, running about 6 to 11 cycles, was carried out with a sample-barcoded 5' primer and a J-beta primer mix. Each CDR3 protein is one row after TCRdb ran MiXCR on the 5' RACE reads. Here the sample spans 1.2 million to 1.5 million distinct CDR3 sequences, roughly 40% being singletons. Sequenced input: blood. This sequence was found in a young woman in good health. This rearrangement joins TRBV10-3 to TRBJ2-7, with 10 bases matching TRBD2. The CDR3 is CAISPGLSGRLTSYEQYF. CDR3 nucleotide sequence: TGTGCCATCAGCCCCGGACTTAGCGGGAGGCTGACCTCCTACGAGCAGTACTTC.